These T cell receptor beta chains were read from a single sample in a study of T cell changes during pregnancy in multiple sclerosis. Clones were sequenced by immunoSEQ multiplex PCR, and TCRdb holds only the in-frame ones, with some missing. Of tens of thousands of clones listed, roughly 91% are singletons. Sample: CD4+ T cells from peripheral blood mononuclear cells, taken in the third trimester of pregnancy. Receptors were obtained from a female donor with multiple sclerosis, enrolled in a pregnancy study. The CDR3 runs from the conserved cysteine through the conserved F or W. The order of the fields is clone size, V gene, D gene, J gene, CDR3 protein, CDR3 DNA. D genes are given only for firm matches. Size values are once, few and many counts, or a class for expanded clones, and some rows have none.

clone_size: .
v_call: TRBV27
d_call: .
j_call: TRBJ2-5
cdr3_aa: CASSFRRDRLLETQYF
cdr3_nt: TGTGCCAGCAGTTTCCGGAGGGACAGATTATTGGAGACCCAGTACTTC

clone_size: .
v_call: TRBV11-3
d_call: TRBD2
j_call: TRBJ2-1
cdr3_aa: CASSLGGTGGRVQFF
cdr3_nt: TGTGCCAGCAGCTTAGGGGGAACTGGCGGGAGGGTCCAGTTCTTC

clone_size: .
v_call: TRBV28
d_call: TRBD2
j_call: TRBJ2-1
cdr3_aa: CASSSSAGVEIF
cdr3_nt: TGTGCCAGCAGTTCATCAGCGGGAGTGGAGATCTTC

clone_size: .
v_call: TRBV14
d_call: TRBD1
j_call: TRBJ2-1
cdr3_aa: CASSQPRDREILSSYNEQFF
cdr3_nt: TGTGCCAGCAGCCAACCACGGGACAGGGAAATACTGAGCTCCTACAATGAGCAGTTCTTC

clone_size: .
v_call: TRBV7-3
d_call: .
j_call: TRBJ2-3
cdr3_aa: CASSHHREDTQYF
cdr3_nt: TGTGCCAGCAGCCATCACAGGGAAGATACGCAGTATTTT

clone_size: .
v_call: TRBV5-4
d_call: TRBD2
j_call: TRBJ2-2
cdr3_aa: CASSPGGLAGAGELFF
cdr3_nt: TGTGCCAGCAGCCCCGGCGGACTAGCGGGGGCCGGGGAGCTGTTTTTT

clone_size: .
v_call: TRBV10-3
d_call: .
j_call: TRBJ2-3
cdr3_aa: CAIGQFDTQYF
cdr3_nt: TGTGCCATCGGCCAGTTCGATACGCAGTATTTT

clone_size: .
v_call: TRBV5-4
d_call: .
j_call: TRBJ2-7
cdr3_aa: CASSLRGGYEQYF
cdr3_nt: TGTGCCAGCAGCTTGCGGGGAGGCTACGAGCAGTACTTC

clone_size: .
v_call: TRBV11-3
d_call: TRBD1
j_call: TRBJ1-4
cdr3_aa: CASSPLRDRVFEKLFF
cdr3_nt: TGTGCCAGCAGCCCACTCCGTGACAGGGTATTCGAAAAACTGTTTTTT

clone_size: .
v_call: TRBV5-1
d_call: .
j_call: TRBJ2-1
cdr3_aa: CASSSGIYNEQFF
cdr3_nt: TGCGCCAGCAGCTCCGGGATTTACAATGAGCAGTTCTTC

clone_size: .
v_call: TRBV6-6
d_call: .
j_call: TRBJ2-6
cdr3_aa: CASAASGANVLTF
cdr3_nt: TGTGCCAGCGCCGCGAGTGGGGCCAACGTCCTGACTTTC

clone_size: .
v_call: TRBV27
d_call: TRBD2
j_call: TRBJ2-3
cdr3_aa: CASSSGTRGYF
cdr3_nt: TGTGCCAGCAGTTCTGGGACTAGAGGGTATTTT

clone_size: .
v_call: TRBV9
d_call: TRBD2
j_call: TRBJ2-3
cdr3_aa: CASSDGLAGITDTQYF
cdr3_nt: TGTGCCAGCAGCGACGGACTAGCGGGGATCACAGATACGCAGTATTTT

clone_size: .
v_call: TRBV4-2
d_call: .
j_call: TRBJ2-1
cdr3_aa: CASSQEAEFSYNEQFF
cdr3_nt: TGTGCCAGCAGCCAAGAGGCGGAATTCTCCTACAATGAGCAGTTCTTC

clone_size: .
v_call: TRBV6-1
d_call: TRBD1
j_call: TRBJ2-7
cdr3_aa: CASSEVGTGPYEQYF
cdr3_nt: TGTGCCAGCAGTGAGGTCGGGACAGGTCCCTACGAGCAGTACTTC

clone_size: .
v_call: TRBV18
d_call: .
j_call: TRBJ2-7
cdr3_aa: CASSPLWGSSYEQYF
cdr3_nt: TGTGCCAGCTCACCTTTATGGGGCAGCTCCTACGAGCAGTACTTC

clone_size: .
v_call: TRBV6-1
d_call: .
j_call: TRBJ2-7
cdr3_aa: CASSEELLPSYEQYF
cdr3_nt: TGTGCCAGCAGTGAGGAACTACTCCCCTCCTACGAGCAGTACTTC

clone_size: once
v_call: TRBV7-2
d_call: .
j_call: TRBJ1-1
cdr3_aa: CASSFTGTTEAFF
cdr3_nt: TGTGCCAGCAGCTTCACAGGGACCACTGAAGCTTTCTTT

clone_size: .
v_call: TRBV11-2
d_call: .
j_call: TRBJ2-1
cdr3_aa: CASSVRDSRSSMAGQFF
cdr3_nt: TGTGCCAGCAGCGTTCGGGACTCCCGATCCTCCATGGCGGGGCAGTTCTTC

clone_size: .
v_call: TRBV6-1
d_call: .
j_call: TRBJ1-1
cdr3_aa: CASSEAGGGRNTEAFF
cdr3_nt: TGTGCCAGCAGTGAAGCGGGGGGAGGGAGGAACACTGAAGCTTTCTTT

clone_size: .
v_call: TRBV14
d_call: .
j_call: TRBJ2-3
cdr3_aa: CASSQELVRTDTQYF
cdr3_nt: TGTGCCAGCAGCCAAGAACTAGTGCGCACAGATACGCAGTATTTT

clone_size: .
v_call: TRBV6-5
d_call: .
j_call: TRBJ2-4
cdr3_aa: CASSYSGSPKNIQYF
cdr3_nt: TGTGCCAGCAGTTACTCGGGCAGCCCCAAAAACATTCAGTACTTC

clone_size: .
v_call: TRBV7-8
d_call: TRBD1
j_call: TRBJ2-7
cdr3_aa: CASSLTDRAYEQYF
cdr3_nt: TGTGCCAGCAGCTTAACTGACAGGGCGTACGAGCAGTACTTC

clone_size: .
v_call: TRBV2
d_call: TRBD1
j_call: TRBJ1-5
cdr3_aa: CASSEGTGVVSNQPQHF
cdr3_nt: TGTGCCAGCAGTGAAGGGACAGGGGTTGTGAGCAATCAGCCCCAGCATTTT

clone_size: .
v_call: TRBV6-1
d_call: TRBD2
j_call: TRBJ2-1
cdr3_aa: CASKPRGTSIEQFF
cdr3_nt: TGTGCCAGCAAACCCAGGGGGACTAGCATTGAGCAGTTCTTC

clone_size: .
v_call: TRBV7-2
d_call: TRBD1
j_call: TRBJ2-5
cdr3_aa: CASSSGQGAQTQYF
cdr3_nt: TGTGCCAGCAGCTCGGGACAGGGAGCACAGACCCAGTACTTC

clone_size: once
v_call: TRBV7-6
d_call: TRBD1
j_call: TRBJ1-1
cdr3_aa: CASSLEDRGGLEAFF
cdr3_nt: TGTGCCAGCAGCTTAGAGGACAGGGGCGGCCTTGAAGCTTTCTTT

clone_size: .
v_call: TRBV19
d_call: TRBD1
j_call: TRBJ2-1
cdr3_aa: CASMRTGAGSGKYNEQFF
cdr3_nt: TGTGCCAGTATGAGGACAGGGGCAGGGAGCGGGAAATACAATGAGCAGTTCTTC

clone_size: .
v_call: TRBV7-9
d_call: .
j_call: TRBJ1-1
cdr3_aa: CASSLRQGEAFF
cdr3_nt: TGTGCCAGCAGCTTGAGGCAGGGGGAAGCTTTCTTT

clone_size: .
v_call: TRBV9
d_call: TRBD2
j_call: TRBJ2-5
cdr3_aa: CASSVAPSGGLGKETQYF
cdr3_nt: TGTGCCAGCAGCGTAGCCCCTAGCGGGGGCTTGGGTAAAGAGACCCAGTACTTC

clone_size: .
v_call: TRBV2
d_call: .
j_call: TRBJ2-2
cdr3_aa: CASNRAYTGELFF
cdr3_nt: TGTGCCAGCAACAGGGCATACACCGGGGAGCTGTTTTTT

clone_size: once
v_call: TRBV19
d_call: TRBD2
j_call: TRBJ2-5
cdr3_aa: CASSIAGVPETQYF
cdr3_nt: TGTGCCAGTTCGATAGCGGGAGTGCCAGAGACCCAGTACTTC

clone_size: .
v_call: TRBV5-4
d_call: TRBD1
j_call: TRBJ2-1
cdr3_aa: CASSPGTGGGHEQFF
cdr3_nt: TGTGCCAGCAGCCCCGGGACAGGGGGCGGGCATGAGCAGTTCTTC

clone_size: .
v_call: TRBV19
d_call: TRBD2
j_call: TRBJ2-7
cdr3_aa: CASSPRTSGSTPYEQYF
cdr3_nt: TGTGCCAGTAGTCCACGGACTAGCGGGAGTACCCCCTACGAGCAGTACTTC

clone_size: .
v_call: TRBV10-2
d_call: .
j_call: TRBJ1-1
cdr3_aa: CASAGGLLENTEAFF
cdr3_nt: TGCGCCAGCGCAGGAGGTCTCCTAGAGAACACTGAAGCTTTCTTT

clone_size: .
v_call: TRBV30
d_call: .
j_call: TRBJ2-3
cdr3_aa: CAWDSGTDTQYF
cdr3_nt: TGTGCCTGGGATTCGGGAACAGATACGCAGTATTTT

clone_size: .
v_call: TRBV29-1
d_call: .
j_call: TRBJ1-2
cdr3_aa: CSVMEGNYGYTF
cdr3_nt: TGCAGCGTTATGGAGGGTAACTATGGCTACACCTTC

clone_size: .
v_call: TRBV4-3
d_call: TRBD2
j_call: TRBJ2-2
cdr3_aa: CASSQLGGGTGELFF
cdr3_nt: TGCGCCAGCAGCCAGCTGGGGGGGGGCACCGGGGAGCTGTTTTTT

clone_size: .
v_call: TRBV10-2
d_call: .
j_call: TRBJ2-3
cdr3_aa: CASSRTSAVDTQYF
cdr3_nt: TGCGCCAGCAGTCGTACCTCAGCGGTGGATACGCAGTATTTT

clone_size: .
v_call: TRBV5-1
d_call: .
j_call: TRBJ2-7
cdr3_aa: CASSLGQVGSYEQYF
cdr3_nt: TGCGCCAGCAGCTTGGGGCAGGTGGGTTCCTACGAGCAGTACTTC

clone_size: once
v_call: TRBV2
d_call: .
j_call: TRBJ2-2
cdr3_aa: CASSEGGQAYSWELFF
cdr3_nt: TGTGCCAGCAGTGAAGGGGGGCAGGCCTATAGCTGGGAGCTGTTTTTT

clone_size: .
v_call: TRBV30
d_call: TRBD1
j_call: TRBJ1-3
cdr3_aa: CAWTGTGGNTIYF
cdr3_nt: TGTGCCTGGACAGGGACAGGGGGAAACACCATATATTTT

clone_size: .
v_call: TRBV7-3
d_call: .
j_call: TRBJ2-1
cdr3_aa: CASSAQSGEWSEQFF
cdr3_nt: TGTGCCAGCAGCGCGCAATCGGGGGAATGGAGTGAGCAGTTCTTC

clone_size: .
v_call: TRBV7-2
d_call: .
j_call: TRBJ2-6
cdr3_aa: CASIPSGTWLVNDANVLTF
cdr3_nt: TGTGCCAGCATACCATCCGGGACTTGGCTCGTTAACGATGCCAACGTCCTGACTTTC

clone_size: .
v_call: TRBV2
d_call: TRBD1
j_call: TRBJ1-5
cdr3_aa: CASSGTGGNQPQHF
cdr3_nt: TGTGCCAGCAGTGGGACAGGGGGCAATCAGCCCCAGCATTTT

clone_size: .
v_call: TRBV7-9
d_call: .
j_call: TRBJ1-1
cdr3_aa: CASSLARGGNTEAFF
cdr3_nt: TGTGCCAGCAGCTTAGCGCGGGGGGGGAACACTGAAGCTTTCTTT